The following is a T cell receptor beta chain sequence with its context. Its matching antigen is unknown. Vbeta (60) and Jbeta (13) primers were used in the PCR. Profiling relied on immunoSEQ multiplex PCR, and the TCRdb table lists in-frame clones only, not all of them. The table lists some 190,000 clones, about four fifths of them singletons. This sample was included in a study of cytomegalovirus exposure and HLA in healthy donors. As for the study in general: Around 76% of some 390 genotyped donors fell in the Caucasian-associated ancestry cluster. Study observations and caveats: Rare TCR sequences predominated, though certain public TCRs were found in many donors. Earlier results showed most TCR beta V segments being productive about 90% or about 30% of the time.

Germline V gives CDR1 SGHRS, CDR2 YFSETQ. The CDR3 consists of 14 residues. The ends were cut back, 2 bases at V and 11 bases at J, with 19 bases in the middle. The chain is built from TRBV5-1 and TRBJ2-5; weak D call: TRBD1 (6 bases). The sequence derives from a man aged 30 to 39 in good health and CMV-seropositive. Material: PBMCs. CDR3 loop: CASSLTWGPDEQYF. CDR3 DNA: TGCGCCAGCAGCTTAACTTGGGGGCCAGATGAGCAGTACTTC. Filled out from reference TRBV5-1 and TRBJ2-5, the complete variable domain reads KAGVTQTPRYLIKTRGQQVTLSCSPISGHRSVSWYQQTPGQGLQFLFEYFSETQRNKGNFPGRFSGRQFSNSRSEMNVSTLELGDSALYLCASSLTWGPDEQYFGPGTRLLVL.